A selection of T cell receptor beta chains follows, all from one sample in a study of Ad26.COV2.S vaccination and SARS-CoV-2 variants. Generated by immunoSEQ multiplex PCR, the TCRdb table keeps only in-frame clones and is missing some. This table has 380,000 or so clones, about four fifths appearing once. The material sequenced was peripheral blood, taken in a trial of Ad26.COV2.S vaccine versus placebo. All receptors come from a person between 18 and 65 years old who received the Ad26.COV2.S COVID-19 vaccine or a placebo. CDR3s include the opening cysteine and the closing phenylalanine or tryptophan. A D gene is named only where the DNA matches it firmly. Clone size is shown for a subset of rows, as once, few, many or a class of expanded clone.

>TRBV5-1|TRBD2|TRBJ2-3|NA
TGCGCCAGCAGCTTGCTTGTGGCTAGCGGAGTTCAGTCTAGCACAGATACGCAGTATTTT
CASSLLVASGVQSSTDTQYF
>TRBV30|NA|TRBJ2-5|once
TGTGCCTGGAATCCAGGGCCGGGGACCCAGTACTTC
CAWNPGPGTQYF
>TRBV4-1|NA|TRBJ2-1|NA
TGCGCCAGCAGCCCCGTGGGGCTAGCGCGTTACAATGAGCAGTTCTTC
CASSPVGLARYNEQFF
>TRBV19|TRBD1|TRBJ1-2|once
TGTGCCACCACGGACAGGACAAAGGGCTACACCTTC
CATTDRTKGYTF
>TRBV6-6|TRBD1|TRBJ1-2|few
TGTGCCAGCAGTTCCCCGGACAGGGCAGACTATGGCTACACCTTC
CASSSPDRADYGYTF
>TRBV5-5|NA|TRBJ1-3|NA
TGTGCCAGCAGCTTGTACGGAGACAGTGGAAACACCATATATTTT
CASSLYGDSGNTIYF
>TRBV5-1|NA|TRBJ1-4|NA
TGCGCCAGCAGCTCGGGCGGTGGGACCGCGATAAAACTGTTTTTT
CASSSGGGTAIKLFF
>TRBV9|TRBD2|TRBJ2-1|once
TGTGCCAGCAGCGTAGGGGTGGGAGGGCCGTGGGACAATGAGCAGTTCTTC
CASSVGVGGPWDNEQFF
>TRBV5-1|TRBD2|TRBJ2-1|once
TGCGCCAGCACGATTTCCCTAGCGGGGGCCAGTGAGCAGTTCTTC
CASTISLAGASEQFF
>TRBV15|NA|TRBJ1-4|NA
TGTGCCACCAGCAGAGATCGAGGGGGGACTAATGAAAAACTGTTTTTT
CATSRDRGGTNEKLFF
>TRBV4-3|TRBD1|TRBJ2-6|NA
TGCGCCAGCAGCCAAGGGACAGGCCCTCTCTCTGGGGCCAACGTCCTGACTTTC
CASSQGTGPLSGANVLTF
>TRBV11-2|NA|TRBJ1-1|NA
TGTGCCAGCAGGTCGGAGTCTGAAGCTTTCTTT
CASRSESEAFF
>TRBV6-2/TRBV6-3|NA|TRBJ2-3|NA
TGTGCCAGCGGCCGCGGGGCCTTGGCAGATACGCAGTATTTT
CASGRGALADTQYF
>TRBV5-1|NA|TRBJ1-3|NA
TGCGCCAGCAGCTTGGGGGGCTCTGGAAACACCATATATTTT
CASSLGGSGNTIYF
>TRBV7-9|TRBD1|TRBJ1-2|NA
TGTGCCAGCAGCTTAGGGACAGGGTCTGGCTACACCTTC
CASSLGTGSGYTF
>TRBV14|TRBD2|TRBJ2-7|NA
TGTGCCAGCAGCCAAGGGACTAGCGGGGGGACCTACGAGCAGTACTTC
CASSQGTSGGTYEQYF
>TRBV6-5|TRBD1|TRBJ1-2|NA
TGTGCCAGCAGGTTTGACAGGGCGGAGGGCTACACCTTC
CASRFDRAEGYTF
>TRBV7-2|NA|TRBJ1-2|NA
TGTGCCAGCAGCTTAGCGGGGAACTATGGCTACACCTTC
CASSLAGNYGYTF
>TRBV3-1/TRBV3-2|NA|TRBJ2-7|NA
TGTGCCAGCAGCCACCGAACCGGCGAGCAGTACTTC
CASSHRTGEQYF
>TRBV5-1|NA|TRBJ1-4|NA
TGCGCCAGCAGCTTAAGGGCGCCGGATGAAAAACTGTTTTTT
CASSLRAPDEKLFF
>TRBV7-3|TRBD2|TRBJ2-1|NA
TGTGCCAGCAGCCAGACAAGCGGGAGGGCCGGAGAGCAGTTCTTC
CASSQTSGRAGEQFF
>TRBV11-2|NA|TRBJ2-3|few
TGTGCCAGCAGCCCAAAATCCGGGAGTCGCACAGATACGCAGTATTTT
CASSPKSGSRTDTQYF
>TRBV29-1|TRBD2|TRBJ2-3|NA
TGCAGCGTTAGAGGGACTAGCGGGAGAACTACCACAGATACGCAGTATTTT
CSVRGTSGRTTTDTQYF